Reported below is one TCR beta chain. The entry originates in a study of cytomegalovirus exposure and HLA in healthy donors. The donors were healthy bone marrow donors. V trimming: 7 bases; J trimming: 1 base; junction bases outside the gene matches: 6. The CDR3 covers 14 residues. Germline V gene lookup returns CDR1 SQVTM and CDR2 ANQGSEA. The PCR was carried out with 60 Vbeta primers and 13 Jbeta primers. Method: immunoSEQ multiplex PCR; TCRdb's copy keeps in-frame clones and lacks some. The table lists 150,000 to 250,000 clones, 70% to 85% of them singletons. This sequence was found in a boy aged 2-9 years in good health and CMV-seronegative. The V gene is TRBV29-1, the J gene TRBJ2-2; 7 bases line up with TRBD1. Sequencing used PBMCs. The chain's CDR3 is CSAETGWNTGELFF. The CDR3 bases are TGCAGCGCGGAGACAGGGTGGAACACCGGGGAGCTGTTTTTT.